The T cell receptor (beta chain) described here comes from a study of T cells in Graves' hyperthyroidism and ophthalmopathy. Germline V lookup: CDR1 SEHNR, CDR2 FQNEAQ (reference sequence). The CDR3 covers 15 residues. TCR beta CDR3 region amplification was performed from RNA transcripts. Initially, a first-round RT-PCR of the TCR CDR3 employed the HTBI primer set. TCRdb re-called the multiplex PCR reads with MiXCR, one entry per CDR3 protein. The sample lists more than 300,000 distinct CDR3 sequences; approximately 15% were seen once. To note about this clonotype: Since a much larger clone is just one base distant, this may be a read error.

Disease duration under 2 months; hyperthyroidism patients were aged 18 to 65. Uncontrolled infection, other autoimmune disease, pregnancy or lactation disqualified patients from enrolment. The origin of this receptor is an older woman with Graves' hyperthyroidism. The sample taken for sequencing was blood. The V gene is TRBV7-9, the J gene TRBJ2-4; D not resolved. The J call is uncertain, as TRBJ2-1 better fits the DNA end. CDR3 nucleotides: TGTGCCAGCAGCCGATGGACCCAGTCAAAAAACATTCAGTTCTTC. It is translated as CASSRWTQSKNIQFF.